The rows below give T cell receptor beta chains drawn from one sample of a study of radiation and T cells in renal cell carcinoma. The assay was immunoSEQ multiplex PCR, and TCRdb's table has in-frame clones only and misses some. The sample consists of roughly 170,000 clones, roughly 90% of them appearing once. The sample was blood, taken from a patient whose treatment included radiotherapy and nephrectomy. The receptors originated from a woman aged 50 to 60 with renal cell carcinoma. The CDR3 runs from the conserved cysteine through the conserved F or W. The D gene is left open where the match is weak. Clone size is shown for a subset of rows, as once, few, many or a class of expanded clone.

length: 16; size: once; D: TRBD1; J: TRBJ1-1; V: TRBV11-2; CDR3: CASSQSRDSKNTEAFF; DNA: TGTGCCAGCAGCCAAAGTCGGGACAGCAAGAACACTGAAGCTTTCTTT
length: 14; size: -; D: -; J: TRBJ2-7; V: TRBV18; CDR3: CASSPPTAPYEQYF; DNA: TGTGCCAGCTCACCACCGACGGCCCCGTACGAGCAGTACTTC
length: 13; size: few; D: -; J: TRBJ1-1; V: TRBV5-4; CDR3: CASSLRQNTEAFF; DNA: TGTGCCAGCAGCTTGAGACAGAACACTGAAGCTTTCTTT
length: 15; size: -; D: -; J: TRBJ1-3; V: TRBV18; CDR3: CASFSLAHSGNTIYF; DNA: TGTGCCAGCTTTTCCCTGGCCCACTCTGGAAACACCATATATTTT
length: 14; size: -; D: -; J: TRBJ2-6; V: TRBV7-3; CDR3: CASSFASGANVLTF; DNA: TGTGCCAGCAGCTTTGCCTCTGGGGCCAACGTCCTGACTTTC
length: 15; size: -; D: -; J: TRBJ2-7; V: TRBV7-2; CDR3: CASSLTDMRSAEQYF; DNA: TGTGCCAGCAGCTTAACGGATATGAGATCAGCCGAGCAGTACTTC
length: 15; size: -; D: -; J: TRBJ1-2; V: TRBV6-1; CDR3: CASSEVGTGVDGYTF; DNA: TGTGCCAGCAGTGAAGTTGGGACGGGAGTAGATGGCTACACCTTC
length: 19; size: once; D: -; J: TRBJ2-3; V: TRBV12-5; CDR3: CASGLVRGFSPTFLDTQYF; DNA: TGTGCTAGTGGTTTGGTACGAGGGTTCTCCCCAACTTTTTTGGATACGCAGTATTTT
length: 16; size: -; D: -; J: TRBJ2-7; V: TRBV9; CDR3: CASSVEGGSSSYEQYF; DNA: TGTGCCAGCAGCGTAGAAGGGGGATCGAGCTCCTACGAGCAGTACTTC
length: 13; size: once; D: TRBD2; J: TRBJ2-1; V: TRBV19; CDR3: CASSRGLANEQFF; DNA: TGTGCCAGTAGCAGAGGACTAGCGAATGAGCAGTTCTTC
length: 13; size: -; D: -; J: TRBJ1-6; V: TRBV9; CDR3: CASSVDQESPLHF; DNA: TGTGCCAGCAGCGTAGATCAGGAATCACCCCTCCACTTT
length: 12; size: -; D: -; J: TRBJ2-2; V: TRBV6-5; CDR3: CASSQRAGELFF; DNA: TGTGCCAGCAGTCAGAGGGCCGGGGAGCTGTTTTTT
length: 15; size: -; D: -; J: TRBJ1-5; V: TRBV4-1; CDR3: CASSQEGEGNQPQHF; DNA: TGCGCCAGCAGCCAAGAGGGGGAGGGCAATCAGCCCCAGCATTTT
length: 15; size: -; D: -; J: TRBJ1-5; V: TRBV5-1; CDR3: CASSLGGGLDQPQHF; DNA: TGCGCCAGCAGCTTGGGCGGGGGGCTGGATCAGCCCCAGCATTTT
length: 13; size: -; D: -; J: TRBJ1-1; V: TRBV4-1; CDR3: CASRGYFGTEAFF; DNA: TGCGCCAGCAGGGGATACTTCGGGACTGAAGCTTTCTTT
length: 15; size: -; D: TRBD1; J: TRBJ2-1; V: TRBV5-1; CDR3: CASSGTGGREDEQFF; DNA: TGCGCCAGCAGCGGAACAGGGGGCCGAGAGGATGAGCAGTTCTTC
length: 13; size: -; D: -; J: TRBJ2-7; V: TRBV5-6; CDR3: CASSLSSVQAQYF; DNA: TGTGCCAGCAGCTTGAGTTCGGTACAGGCTCAGTACTTC
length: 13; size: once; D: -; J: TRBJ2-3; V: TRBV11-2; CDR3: CASSSHLRETQYF; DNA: TGTGCCAGCAGCTCGCATCTAAGGGAAACGCAGTATTTT
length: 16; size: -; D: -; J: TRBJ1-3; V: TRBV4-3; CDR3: CASSQRGSGTGNTIYF; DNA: TGCGCCAGCAGCCAAAGGGGCTCGGGGACTGGAAACACCATATATTTT
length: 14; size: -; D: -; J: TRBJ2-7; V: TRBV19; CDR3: CASSIRDGIYEQYF; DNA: TGTGCCAGTAGTATCCGGGACGGAATCTACGAGCAGTACTTC
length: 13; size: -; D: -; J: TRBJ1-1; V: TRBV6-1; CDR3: CATRFFPNTEAFF; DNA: TGTGCCACCCGATTTTTCCCGAACACTGAAGCTTTCTTT
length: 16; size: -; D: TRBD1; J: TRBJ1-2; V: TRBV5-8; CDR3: CASSLGKTGINYGYTF; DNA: TGTGCCAGCAGCTTGGGGAAGACAGGGATAAACTATGGCTACACCTTC
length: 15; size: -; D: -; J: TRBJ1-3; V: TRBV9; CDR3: CASSAPVSSGNTIYF; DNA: TGTGCCAGCAGCGCGCCGGTCAGCTCTGGAAACACCATATATTTT
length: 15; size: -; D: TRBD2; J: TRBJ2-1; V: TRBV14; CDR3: CASSHFPGLAGERFF; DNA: TGTGCCAGCAGCCACTTTCCGGGACTAGCGGGGGAACGGTTCTTC
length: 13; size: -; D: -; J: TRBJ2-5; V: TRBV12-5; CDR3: CASGFSGRETQYF; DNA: TGTGCTAGTGGTTTTTCGGGGCGGGAGACCCAGTACTTC
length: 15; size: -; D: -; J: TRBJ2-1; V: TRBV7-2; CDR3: CASSLLDPLYNEQFF; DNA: TGTGCCAGCAGCTTATTAGACCCCCTGTACAATGAGCAGTTCTTC
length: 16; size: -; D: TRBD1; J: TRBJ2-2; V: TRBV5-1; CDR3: CASSFQQGRNTGELFF; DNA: TGCGCCAGCAGCTTCCAACAGGGGAGGAACACCGGGGAGCTGTTTTTT
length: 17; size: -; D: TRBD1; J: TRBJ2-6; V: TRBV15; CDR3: CATSRDRGNSGANVLTF; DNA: TGTGCCACCAGCAGGGACAGGGGAAACTCTGGGGCCAACGTCCTGACTTTC
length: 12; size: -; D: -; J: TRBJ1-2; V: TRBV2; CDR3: CASSVQWGGYTF; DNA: TGTGCCAGCAGTGTACAGTGGGGTGGCTACACCTTC
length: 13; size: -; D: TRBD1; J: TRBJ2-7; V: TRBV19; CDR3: CASRRDSTYEQYF; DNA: TGTGCCAGTAGAAGGGACAGCACCTACGAGCAGTACTTC
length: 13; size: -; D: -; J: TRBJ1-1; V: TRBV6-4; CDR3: CASRLTENTEAFF; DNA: TGTGCCAGCAGACTTACAGAGAACACTGAAGCTTTCTTT
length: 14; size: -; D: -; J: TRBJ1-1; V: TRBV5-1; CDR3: CASSLVPGNTEAFF; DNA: TGCGCCAGCAGCTTGGTCCCGGGGAACACTGAAGCTTTCTTT
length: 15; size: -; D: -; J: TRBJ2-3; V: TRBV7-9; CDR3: CASSPGARLRDTQYF; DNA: TGTGCCAGCAGCCCAGGGGCGCGGTTGAGGGATACGCAGTATTTT
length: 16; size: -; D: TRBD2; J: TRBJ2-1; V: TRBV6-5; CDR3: CASSYSLAGGDNEQFF; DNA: TGTGCCAGCAGTTACTCCTTAGCGGGGGGCGATAATGAGCAGTTCTTC
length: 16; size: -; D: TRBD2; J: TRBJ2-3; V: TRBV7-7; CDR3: CASSPGVSGGVDTQYF; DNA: TGTGCTAGCAGCCCCGGCGTTAGCGGGGGGGTAGATACGCAGTATTTT
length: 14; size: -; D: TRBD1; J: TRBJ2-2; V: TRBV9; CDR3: CASSVEGASGELFF; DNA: TGTGCCAGCAGCGTAGAGGGGGCGTCCGGGGAGCTGTTTTTT
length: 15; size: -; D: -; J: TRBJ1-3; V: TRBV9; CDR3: CASSSGRGPGNTIYF; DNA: TGTGCCAGCAGCTCGGGACGTGGCCCTGGAAACACCATATATTTT
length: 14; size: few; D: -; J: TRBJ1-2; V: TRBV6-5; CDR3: CASSPGGPNYGYTF; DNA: TGTGCCAGCAGTCCCGGGGGGCCCAACTATGGCTACACCTTC
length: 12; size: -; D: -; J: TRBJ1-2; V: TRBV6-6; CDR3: CASSGTNYGYTF; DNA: TGTGCCAGCAGTGGGACTAACTATGGCTACACCTTC
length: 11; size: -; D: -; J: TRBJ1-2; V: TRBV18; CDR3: CASSDSYGYTF; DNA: TGTGCCAGCTCGGACAGCTATGGCTACACCTTC
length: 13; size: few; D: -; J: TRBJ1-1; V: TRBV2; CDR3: CASSGQMNTEAFF; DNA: TGTGCCAGCAGTGGACAGATGAACACTGAAGCTTTCTTT
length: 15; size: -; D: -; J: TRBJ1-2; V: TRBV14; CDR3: CASSRSRARDYGYTF; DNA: TGTGCCAGCAGCCGAAGCAGGGCTCGGGACTATGGCTACACCTTC
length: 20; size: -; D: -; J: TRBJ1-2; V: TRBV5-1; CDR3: CASSLVGRPTPNTLNYGYTF; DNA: TGCGCCAGCAGCTTGGTTGGCAGGCCTACACCAAACACCCTTAACTATGGCTACACCTTC
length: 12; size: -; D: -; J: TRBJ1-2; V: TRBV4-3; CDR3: CASSQGMRGYTF; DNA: TGCGCCAGCAGCCAAGGGATGAGAGGCTACACCTTC
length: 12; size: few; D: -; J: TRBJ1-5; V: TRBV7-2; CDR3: CASSSQDQPQHF; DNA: TGTGCCAGCAGCTCACAGGATCAGCCCCAGCATTTT
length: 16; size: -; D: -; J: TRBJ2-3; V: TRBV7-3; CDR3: CASSLVGLLATDTQYF; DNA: TGTGCCAGCAGCTTAGTAGGGCTCCTCGCCACAGATACGCAGTATTTT